Listed below are T cell receptor beta chains from one sample, sequenced in a study of regulatory T cells in long-lasting Graves disease. TCRdb reanalysed the multiplex PCR reads using MiXCR and keeps one entry per CDR3 protein. The repertoire has 600,000 to 650,000 distinct CDR3 sequences, around 17% of them found once; the top ten carry about 17%. The sample also formed part of further work on T cells in Graves' hyperthyroidism and ophthalmopathy.

Here the sequenced sample was peripheral blood mononuclear cells (PBMCs), taken at new diagnosis, from a patient treated with antithyroid drugs. Receptors were obtained from a woman between 25 and 40 years old with Graves disease. Each CDR3 is given with its conserved first and last residue. The D gene is left open where the match is weak. A clone size is listed for some rows: how often the clone was seen (once, few, many), or a class if it is expanded.

V: TRBV6-4
size: many
J: TRBJ1-2
D: NA
CDR3: CASRPDANYGYTF
DNA: TGTGCCAGCAGACCTGACGCTAACTATGGCTACACCTTC

V: TRBV2
size: many
J: TRBJ1-1
D: NA
CDR3: CASSEALTGNAFF
DNA: TGTGCCAGCAGTGAAGCGCTAACAGGGAATGCTTTCTTT

V: TRBV19
size: NA
J: TRBJ2-7
D: NA
CDR3: CASSPRDFSSYEQYF
DNA: TGTGCCAGTAGTCCTCGGGACTTCAGCTCCTACGAGCAGTACTTC

V: TRBV19
size: many
J: TRBJ1-2
D: TRBD1
CDR3: CASSMGQGSWYGYTF
DNA: TGTGCCAGTAGTATGGGACAGGGATCGTGGTATGGCTACACCTTC

V: TRBV5-1
size: NA
J: TRBJ2-1
D: TRBD1
CDR3: CASSSGQGSINEQFF
DNA: TGCGCCAGCAGCAGCGGACAGGGGAGCATTAATGAGCAGTTCTTC

V: TRBV28
size: NA
J: TRBJ2-5
D: TRBD1
CDR3: CASSSSGDRGPLETQYF
DNA: TGTGCCAGCAGCTCCTCCGGGGACAGGGGGCCGTTAGAGACCCAGTACTTC

V: TRBV6-1
size: NA
J: TRBJ1-1
D: NA
CDR3: CASTEQMNTEAFF
DNA: TGTGCCAGCACCGAACAAATGAACACTGAAGCTTTCTTT

V: TRBV24-1
size: few
J: TRBJ2-1
D: NA
CDR3: CATSGGGGEQFF
DNA: TGTGCCACCAGTGGAGGTGGCGGTGAGCAGTTCTTC

V: TRBV12-3/TRBV12-4
size: many
J: TRBJ2-7
D: NA
CDR3: CASSSGVGEQYF
DNA: TGTGCCAGCAGTTCGGGGGTAGGCGAGCAGTACTTC

V: TRBV6-5
size: many
J: TRBJ1-5
D: NA
CDR3: CASSYRPLGNQPQHF
DNA: TGTGCCAGCAGTTACCGCCCTTTGGGCAATCAGCCCCAGCATTTT

V: TRBV20-1
size: NA
J: TRBJ2-3
D: TRBD1
CDR3: CSARSSTGDPTDTQYF
DNA: TGCAGTGCTAGGAGTTCTACAGGGGATCCCACAGATACGCAGTATTTT

V: TRBV5-1
size: many
J: TRBJ2-7
D: TRBD2
CDR3: CASSTQRGAYEQYF
DNA: TGCGCCAGCAGCACCCAACGGGGGGCCTACGAGCAGTACTTC

V: TRBV10-3
size: few
J: TRBJ2-7
D: NA
CDR3: CAIRGGTDEQYF
DNA: TGTGCCATTAGGGGAGGGACAGACGAGCAGTACTTC

V: TRBV27
size: NA
J: TRBJ2-2
D: NA
CDR3: CASSSRDRILFGELFF
DNA: TGTGCCAGCAGTTCCCGGGACCGAATCTTATTTGGGGAGCTGTTTTTT

V: TRBV19
size: many
J: TRBJ2-7
D: TRBD2
CDR3: CASSRTSGRSYEQYF
DNA: TGTGCCAGTAGTCGGACTAGCGGGAGGTCCTACGAGCAGTACTTC

V: TRBV7-9
size: many
J: TRBJ1-2
D: NA
CDR3: CAHQGPAGYGYTF
DNA: TGTGCCCACCAGGGACCGGCCGGCTATGGCTACACCTTC

V: TRBV20-1
size: many
J: TRBJ2-4
D: NA
CDR3: CSASSPVQYF
DNA: TGCAGTGCTAGTTCCCCCGTTCAGTACTTC

V: TRBV20-1
size: few
J: TRBJ2-3
D: NA
CDR3: CSARVPGHTSTDTQYF
DNA: TGCAGTGCTAGAGTTCCAGGACATACTAGCACAGATACGCAGTATTTT

V: TRBV10-3
size: many
J: TRBJ2-7
D: TRBD1
CDR3: CAISEGTVAYEQYF
DNA: TGTGCCATCAGTGAGGGGACAGTAGCCTACGAGCAGTACTTC

V: TRBV5-1
size: NA
J: TRBJ2-2
D: NA
CDR3: CASSLVSGPAGELFF
DNA: TGCGCCAGCAGCTTGGTTTCAGGGCCCGCCGGGGAGCTGTTTTTT

V: TRBV11-2
size: many
J: TRBJ1-6
D: TRBD1
CDR3: CASSFTGVSPLHF
DNA: TGTGCCAGCAGCTTTACAGGGGTGTCACCCCTCCACTTT

V: TRBV29-1
size: few
J: TRBJ2-7
D: TRBD1
CDR3: CSVDSGQGYEQYF
DNA: TGCAGCGTTGATAGTGGACAGGGCTACGAGCAGTACTTC

V: TRBV27
size: many
J: TRBJ1-6
D: TRBD1
CDR3: CASSLPTGVNSPLHF
DNA: TGTGCCAGCAGTTTACCGACAGGGGTGAATTCACCCCTCCACTTT

V: TRBV5-1
size: NA
J: TRBJ2-7
D: NA
CDR3: CASSLVRAASQGVYEQYF
DNA: TGCGCCAGCAGCTTGGTTAGGGCAGCCAGCCAAGGGGTCTACGAGCAGTACTTC

V: TRBV20-1
size: NA
J: TRBJ2-5
D: NA
CDR3: CSAREMSVRETQYF
DNA: TGCAGTGCTAGAGAGATGTCAGTCCGAGAGACCCAGTACTTC

V: TRBV28
size: many
J: TRBJ1-2
D: NA
CDR3: CASSYGRAYGYKLIFTF
DNA: TGTGCCAGCAGTTACGGACGGGCTTATGGCTACAAGTTAATCTTCACCTTC

V: TRBV20-1
size: many
J: TRBJ2-5
D: NA
CDR3: CSGSGAGETQYF
DNA: TGCAGTGGGTCAGGGGCGGGGGAGACCCAGTACTTC

V: TRBV18
size: NA
J: TRBJ1-1
D: TRBD1
CDR3: CASSLRQGSSTEAFF
DNA: TGTGCCAGCTCACTCCGACAGGGATCTAGCACTGAAGCTTTCTTT

V: TRBV7-6
size: NA
J: TRBJ1-4
D: TRBD1
CDR3: CASSRGQNNEKLFF
DNA: TGTGCCAGCAGCAGGGGACAGAATAATGAAAAACTGTTTTTT

V: TRBV10-3
size: many
J: TRBJ2-7
D: TRBD1
CDR3: CAISAGQGISYEQYF
DNA: TGTGCCATCAGTGCCGGACAGGGGATTTCCTACGAGCAGTACTTC

V: TRBV12-3/TRBV12-4
size: many
J: TRBJ2-7
D: NA
CDR3: CASRSGTSYEQYF
DNA: TGTGCCAGCAGGTCCGGGACCTCTTACGAGCAGTACTTC

V: TRBV28
size: many
J: TRBJ1-2
D: NA
CDR3: CASSVTGENLSYTF
DNA: TGTGCCAGCAGTGTAACGGGCGAAAATTTGAGCTACACCTTC

V: TRBV16
size: many
J: TRBJ1-5
D: NA
CDR3: CASSQGTSRNQPQHF
DNA: TGTGCCAGCAGCCAGGGGACTTCCCGCAATCAGCCCCAGCATTTT

V: TRBV20-1
size: many
J: TRBJ2-3
D: TRBD1
CDR3: CSAKGTGATFGTDTQYF
DNA: TGCAGTGCTAAAGGGACAGGGGCCACCTTTGGGACAGATACGCAGTATTTT

V: TRBV7-2
size: many
J: TRBJ2-1
D: NA
CDR3: CASSLTYNEQFF
DNA: TGTGCCAGCAGCTTAACGTACAATGAGCAGTTCTTC